The clone carrying this T cell receptor beta chain was detected only a few times. Its antigen is not known. The record originates from a study of T-cell reconstitution after alpha-beta-depleted transplantation in children. General study findings and limits: T-cell counts and diversity were attributed mostly to newly produced T cells one year after transplant. Surviving recipient T cells and thymic progenitors accounted for the high day-60 TCRbeta diversity observed in some patients. Several hundred graft clones that had expanded were reportedly the source of alpha-beta T cells about two months after transplant.

Researchers prepared the TCRbeta library using unique molecular identifiers, the study reports. One entry per CDR3 protein results from TCRdb running MiXCR on the PCR reads. This sample has around 490,000 distinct CDR3 sequences, with approximately 10% found just once. Germline V gene data show CDR1 as SGHTA and CDR2 as FQGNSA. The CDR3 extends over 17 amino acids. V was pared by 5 bases and J by 4 bases, with 22 bases between. The source was PBMCs, mostly from graft donor cells, collected 180 days after TCRalphabeta/CD19-depleted stem cell transplant. The source is a female patient aged 2 to 10 who had a stem cell transplant for aplastic anemia, so the T cells may come from the graft donor. The rearrangement joins TRBV7-2 to TRBJ2-3, with D hard to call. This CDR3 is CASSHYLALGGADTQYF. The CDR3 nucleotides read TGTGCCAGCAGCCACTACTTAGCTCTGGGTGGGGCAGATACGCAGTATTTT. The full variable domain, with the rest looked up from reference TRBV7-2 and TRBJ2-3, is GAGVSQSPSNKVTEKGKDVELRCDPISGHTALYWYRQSLGQGLEFLIYFQGNSAPDKSGLPSDRFSAERTGGSVSTLTIQRTQQEDSAVYLCASSHYLALGGADTQYFGPGTRLTVL.